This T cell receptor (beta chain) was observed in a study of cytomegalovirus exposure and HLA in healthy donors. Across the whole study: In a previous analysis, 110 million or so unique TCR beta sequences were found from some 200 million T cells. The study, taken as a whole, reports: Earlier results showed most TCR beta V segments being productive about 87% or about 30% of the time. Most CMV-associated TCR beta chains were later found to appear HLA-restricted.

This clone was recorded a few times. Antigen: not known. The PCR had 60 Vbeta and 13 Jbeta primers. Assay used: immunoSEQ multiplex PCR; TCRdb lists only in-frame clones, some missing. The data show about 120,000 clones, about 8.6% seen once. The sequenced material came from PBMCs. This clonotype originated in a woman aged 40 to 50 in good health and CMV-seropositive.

The CDR3 loop reads CASSYLTASGYTF. DNA for the CDR3: TGTGCCAGCAGCTACCTGACAGCCTCTGGCTACACCTTC. V and J are TRBV5-4 and TRBJ1-2; D might be TRBD1 (5 bases). The CDR3 loop spans 13 amino acids. Per the germline V gene, CDR1 is SGHNT and CDR2 is YYREEE (reference sequence). V shed 3 bases and J shed 7 bases, with 13 bases lying between them.